Listed below are T cell receptor beta chains from one sample, sequenced in a study of radiation and T cells in renal cell carcinoma. Assay: immunoSEQ multiplex PCR; the TCRdb copy retains only in-frame clones and omits some. The table lists about 130,000 clones, approximately 78% of them singletons. Specimen: blood, collected from a patient whose treatment included radiotherapy and nephrectomy. These receptors all come from a woman aged 55-75 years with renal cell carcinoma. CDR3s include the opening cysteine and the closing phenylalanine or tryptophan.

J gene: TRBJ2-7; V gene: TRBV27; CDR3 protein: CASSTQGARYEQYF
J gene: TRBJ2-4; V gene: TRBV10-1; CDR3 protein: CASSESWAGGSGIQYF
J gene: TRBJ1-6; V gene: TRBV5-6; CDR3 protein: CASSPTGPDSPLHF
J gene: TRBJ2-3; V gene: TRBV5-1; CDR3 protein: CASSLDRGSADTQYF
J gene: TRBJ2-5; V gene: TRBV7-8; CDR3 protein: CASSPDRENQETQYF
J gene: TRBJ2-3; V gene: TRBV19; CDR3 protein: CASSIVLAPDTQYF
J gene: TRBJ2-7; V gene: TRBV2; CDR3 protein: CASTKDRGRSYEQYF
J gene: TRBJ1-2; V gene: TRBV27; CDR3 protein: CASSLRGTGGGPNYGYTF
J gene: TRBJ2-1; V gene: TRBV19; CDR3 protein: CASTQTSGRVSYNEQFF
J gene: TRBJ2-6; V gene: TRBV9; CDR3 protein: CASSAQQNRAGANVLTF
J gene: TRBJ2-3; V gene: TRBV2; CDR3 protein: CASTDPSGGYNTDTQYF
J gene: TRBJ1-2; V gene: TRBV28; CDR3 protein: CASSLGPGDGGYTF
J gene: TRBJ1-4; V gene: TRBV19; CDR3 protein: CASRGLRTNEKLFF
J gene: TRBJ2-5; V gene: TRBV29-1; CDR3 protein: CSVEDRQGLTQYF
J gene: TRBJ2-7; V gene: TRBV7-9; CDR3 protein: CASSFSGLHSYEQYF
J gene: TRBJ2-3; V gene: TRBV6-5; CDR3 protein: CASSFEGSSTDTQYF
J gene: TRBJ1-1; V gene: TRBV19; CDR3 protein: CASSTSYRGDTEAFF
J gene: TRBJ2-5; V gene: TRBV2; CDR3 protein: CASSHKPETQYF
J gene: TRBJ1-2; V gene: TRBV2; CDR3 protein: CASSERLVYGYTF
J gene: TRBJ1-1; V gene: TRBV27; CDR3 protein: CASSLSNPRAGTEAFF
J gene: TRBJ1-2; V gene: TRBV5-4; CDR3 protein: CASSLGTGQADYGYTF
J gene: TRBJ2-1; V gene: TRBV5-6; CDR3 protein: CASSSQDRVKYNEQFF
J gene: TRBJ1-2; V gene: TRBV5-1; CDR3 protein: CASSLGSGDYGYTF
J gene: TRBJ1-3; V gene: TRBV5-1; CDR3 protein: CASSLVAGSGNTIYF
J gene: TRBJ1-3; V gene: TRBV9; CDR3 protein: CASSVTGARGNTIYF
J gene: TRBJ1-2; V gene: TRBV28; CDR3 protein: CASSFSSEVYTF
J gene: TRBJ2-7; V gene: TRBV5-1; CDR3 protein: CASSLDWGYEQYF
J gene: TRBJ2-4; V gene: TRBV5-6; CDR3 protein: CASSFGLRQAKNIQYF
J gene: TRBJ2-3; V gene: TRBV9; CDR3 protein: CASSVAGGGTDTQYF
J gene: TRBJ2-1; V gene: TRBV6-4; CDR3 protein: CASSPQQGGYNEQFF
J gene: TRBJ1-3; V gene: TRBV5-1; CDR3 protein: CASSLGPVGEDFSGNTIYF
J gene: TRBJ2-2; V gene: TRBV19; CDR3 protein: CASSISGNTGELFF
J gene: TRBJ1-2; V gene: TRBV27; CDR3 protein: CASSLSGVNYGYTF
J gene: TRBJ2-2; V gene: TRBV27; CDR3 protein: CASSSRGNTGELFF
J gene: TRBJ2-1; V gene: TRBV4-2; CDR3 protein: CASSQGLAGGRYNEQFF
J gene: TRBJ1-1; V gene: TRBV28; CDR3 protein: CASIPPGGQGSGSGRDTEAFF
J gene: TRBJ1-4; V gene: TRBV6-6; CDR3 protein: CASSPGTGGKLFF